This T cell receptor (beta chain) was captured by sequencing in a study of shared clonotypes between healthy human individuals. Broader study findings: Larger estimated richness was generally recorded for naive subsets relative to memory subsets.

The CDR3 runs to 15 residues. Germline V CDR1 and CDR2: SGDLS, YYNGEE. The V and J ends lost 5 bases and 1 base respectively, with 14 bases between them. To note about this clone: The antigen is not known.

The split of CD4+ cells yielded CD45RA+ naive and CD45RA-negative memory subsets. In the original processing: There were no quality scores in the junction-only immunoSEQ sequences, so filtering differed. Measured with immunoSEQ multiplex PCR; TCRdb has only the in-frame clones, and not every one. The DNA gave D and trimming, while V, J and clone size come from that table. The repertoire consists of over a million clones, with approximately 78% occurring once and the leading ten covering around 0.47%. This TCR was sampled from a man between 18 and 35 years old in good health. Some clones in this sample may be carry-over from other donors' samples. The V gene is TRBV9, the J gene TRBJ2-3; no clear D gene. The sample taken for sequencing was memory CD4+ T cells from PBMCs. As to subset: CD45RA-negative fraction. The CDR3 DNA reads TGTGCCAGCAGTCCCTGGAGAGGCGGCACAGATACGCAGTATTTT. Its translation is CASSPWRGGTDTQYF.